The T cell receptor beta chain described here comes from a study of T cells expressing NK-cell markers. Overall study context: Cells sorted as CD3+CD56+NKG2C+, CD3+CD56+NKG2C- and CD3+CD56-NKG2C+ T cells supplied the TCR beta repertoires. Eight donors were sequenced, of whom seven were HCMV-seropositive, while the remaining one was HCMV-seronegative.

About this clonotype itself: Its specificity is not known.

Findings and caveats of the study: The CD3+CD56-NKG2C+ fraction of several donors was also led by these clonotypes.

TCRdb re-called the 5' RACE reads and shows each CDR3 protein once, DNA omitted. There are a few hundred thousand distinct CDR3 sequences in the sample, with almost 1.5% held by the top ten. This CDR3 contains 13 residues. Germline V gene lookup returns CDR1 KGHDR and CDR2 SFDVKD. The TCR originated in a woman in her fifties or sixties in good health. This chain links TRBV24-1 with TRBJ2-2. Sequenced material: blood T cells: a sorted CD56 or NKG2C T cell subset, CD4+ or CD8+ T cells, or bulk PBMC T cells (not recorded which). CDR3 protein: CATTPANTGELFF.